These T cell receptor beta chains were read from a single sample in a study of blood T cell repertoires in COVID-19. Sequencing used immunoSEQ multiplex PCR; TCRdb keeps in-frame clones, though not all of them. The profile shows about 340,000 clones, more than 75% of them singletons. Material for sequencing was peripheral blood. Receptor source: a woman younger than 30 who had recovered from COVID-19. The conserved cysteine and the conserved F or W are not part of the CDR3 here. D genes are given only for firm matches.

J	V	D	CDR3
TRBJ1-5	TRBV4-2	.	ASSQGGDQPQH
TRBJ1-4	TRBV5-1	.	ASSASGSSKLF
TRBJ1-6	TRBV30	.	AWSVIPGSYNSPLH
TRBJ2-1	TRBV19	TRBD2	ASSIITSGRNEQF
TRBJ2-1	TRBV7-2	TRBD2	ASSGPGGEQF
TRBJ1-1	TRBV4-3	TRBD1	ASSQAVALGQGGTEAF
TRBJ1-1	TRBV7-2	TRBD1	ASSLFTASTGDTEAF
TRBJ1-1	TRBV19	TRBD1	ASSQTGGLYTEAF
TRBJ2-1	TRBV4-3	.	ASSRHGAEGYNEQF
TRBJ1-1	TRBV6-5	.	ASSYLSDLTAEAF
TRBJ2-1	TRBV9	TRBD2	ASSVAFNEAGAKNEQF
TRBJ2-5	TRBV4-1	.	ASSQDLGSVGTQY
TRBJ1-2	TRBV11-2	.	ASSLDPLRTVRTSYGYT
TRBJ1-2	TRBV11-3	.	ASSPTHYFYGYT
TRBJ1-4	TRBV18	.	ASSPNRGEREKLF
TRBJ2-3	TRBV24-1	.	ATSDHPGGFAGINTDTQY
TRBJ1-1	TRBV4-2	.	ASSQAGGGTEAF
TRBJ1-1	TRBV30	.	AWITLRDTEAF
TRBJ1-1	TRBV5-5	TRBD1	ASSWTGEDAEAF
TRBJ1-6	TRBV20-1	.	SASKSQGGSPLH
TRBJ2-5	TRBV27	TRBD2	ASSLGTIGETQY